A selection of T cell receptor beta chains follows, all from one sample in a study of blood T cell repertoires in COVID-19. Sequencing was performed with immunoSEQ multiplex PCR; in TCRdb, only in-frame clones are kept and a portion is missing. The data contain nearly 30,000 clones, about 89% of them singletons. Sequencing used peripheral blood. These receptors were taken from a human donor in a cohort sampled during active COVID-19. Each CDR3 is given with its conserved first and last residue. Fields, in order: J gene, clone size, V gene, D gene, CDR3 protein, CDR3 DNA. The D gene is left open where the match is weak. A row's size may be missing; if present it is once, few, many or a size class.

J: TRBJ1-4
size: .
V: TRBV10-3
D: .
CDR3: CAITQGTNEKLFF
DNA: TGTGCCATCACTCAGGGAACTAATGAAAAACTGTTTTTT

J: TRBJ2-7
size: .
V: TRBV15
D: .
CDR3: CATSRELWGAPYEQYF
DNA: TGTGCCACCAGCAGAGAGCTGTGGGGAGCGCCCTACGAGCAGTACTTC

J: TRBJ1-5
size: .
V: TRBV27
D: TRBD1
CDR3: CASSPTDTHLGQSNQPQHF
DNA: TGTGCCAGCAGTCCCACCGACACGCATTTGGGACAGAGCAATCAGCCCCAGCATTTT

J: TRBJ2-2
size: .
V: TRBV5-4
D: .
CDR3: CASSFGLQNTGELFF
DNA: TGTGCCAGCAGCTTCGGACTGCAGAACACCGGGGAGCTGTTTTTT

J: TRBJ2-3
size: .
V: TRBV7-3
D: TRBD2
CDR3: CASSPAGLAGDTQYF
DNA: TGTGCCAGCAGCCCCGCGGGACTAGCAGGAGATACGCAGTATTTT

J: TRBJ1-5
size: .
V: TRBV28
D: .
CDR3: CASSLGTGDQPQHF
DNA: TGTGCCAGCAGTTTGGGGACGGGAGATCAGCCCCAGCATTTT

J: TRBJ1-6
size: .
V: TRBV2
D: .
CDR3: CASSGGSAFSPLHF
DNA: TGTGCCAGCAGTGGAGGGTCCGCTTTTTCACCCCTCCACTTT

J: TRBJ2-1
size: .
V: TRBV9
D: TRBD2
CDR3: CASSVGGGPYNEQFF
DNA: TGTGCCAGCAGCGTAGGCGGGGGGCCCTACAATGAGCAGTTCTTC

J: TRBJ1-6
size: few
V: TRBV7-9
D: TRBD1
CDR3: CASSQGQTDNSPLHF
DNA: TGTGCCAGCAGCCAGGGACAGACAGATAATTCACCCCTCCACTTT

J: TRBJ1-1
size: .
V: TRBV30
D: .
CDR3: CAWSVYFRQQNTEAFF
DNA: TGTGCCTGGAGTGTATATTTTCGACAGCAGAACACTGAAGCTTTCTTT

J: TRBJ1-4
size: .
V: TRBV5-4
D: .
CDR3: CASSSKSRDNHEEKLFF
DNA: TGTGCCAGCAGCTCCAAGTCCCGGGACAATCATGAGGAAAAACTGTTTTTT

J: TRBJ2-1
size: .
V: TRBV19
D: .
CDR3: CASSIGWEISSYNEQFF
DNA: TGTGCCAGTAGTATTGGATGGGAGATTAGCTCCTACAATGAGCAGTTCTTC

J: TRBJ2-5
size: .
V: TRBV18
D: TRBD2
CDR3: CASSPSPPGGTQYF
DNA: TGTGCCAGCTCACCTTCCCCCCCGGGGGGGACCCAGTACTTC

J: TRBJ2-1
size: .
V: TRBV10-3
D: TRBD2
CDR3: CAISGSGGDFNEQFF
DNA: TGTGCCATCAGTGGGAGCGGGGGGGATTTCAATGAGCAGTTCTTC

J: TRBJ2-1
size: .
V: TRBV7-2
D: .
CDR3: CASRPSKGTGRNEQFF
DNA: TGTGCCAGCAGACCCTCGAAGGGTACAGGAAGAAATGAGCAGTTCTTC

J: TRBJ1-2
size: .
V: TRBV19
D: TRBD1
CDR3: CASSIPTGAFNYGYTF
DNA: TGTGCCAGTAGTATTCCTACAGGGGCCTTCAACTATGGCTACACCTTC

J: TRBJ2-3
size: .
V: TRBV20-1
D: .
CDR3: CSASSSTDGTDTQYF
DNA: TGCAGTGCTAGTTCCTCAACAGATGGCACAGATACGCAGTATTTT

J: TRBJ2-5
size: .
V: TRBV6-5
D: .
CDR3: CASSLLAGAEETQYF
DNA: TGTGCCAGCAGTTTGCTGGCGGGGGCGGAAGAGACCCAGTACTTC

J: TRBJ2-3
size: .
V: TRBV6-6
D: .
CDR3: CASSYLRGGIDTQYF
DNA: TGTGCCAGCAGTTACCTCAGGGGAGGGATAGATACGCAGTATTTT

J: TRBJ2-7
size: .
V: TRBV10-3
D: TRBD1
CDR3: CAISESRGQPAEQYF
DNA: TGTGCCATCAGTGAGTCGAGGGGACAGCCCGCCGAGCAGTACTTC

J: TRBJ2-7
size: .
V: TRBV5-5
D: .
CDR3: CASSRADQGFAYEQYF
DNA: TGTGCCAGCAGCCGAGCAGATCAGGGGTTCGCCTACGAGCAGTACTTC

J: TRBJ2-5
size: .
V: TRBV7-8
D: .
CDR3: CASSLNQETQYF
DNA: TGTGCCAGCAGCCTAAACCAAGAGACCCAGTACTTC

J: TRBJ1-1
size: .
V: TRBV6-2/TRBV6-3
D: .
CDR3: CASSYSSVVMNTEAFF
DNA: TGTGCCAGCAGTTACTCTTCCGTTGTTATGAACACTGAAGCTTTCTTT

J: TRBJ2-3
size: .
V: TRBV4-3
D: TRBD2
CDR3: CASSQDLGTSGGITDTQYF
DNA: TGCGCCAGCAGCCAAGATCTGGGGACTAGCGGGGGAATCACAGATACGCAGTATTTT

J: TRBJ2-5
size: .
V: TRBV5-1
D: .
CDR3: CASNTLGQNQETQYF
DNA: TGCGCCAGCAATACCTTGGGACAAAATCAAGAGACCCAGTACTTC

J: TRBJ2-7
size: .
V: TRBV7-2
D: TRBD2
CDR3: CASSPAGAGGWEQYF
DNA: TGTGCCAGCAGCCCCGCGGGTGCGGGGGGCTGGGAGCAGTACTTC

J: TRBJ1-1
size: .
V: TRBV5-1
D: TRBD1
CDR3: CASSLNKGGVVNTEAFF
DNA: TGCGCCAGCAGCTTGAATAAAGGGGGCGTGGTGAACACTGAAGCTTTCTTT

J: TRBJ2-7
size: .
V: TRBV7-3
D: TRBD1
CDR3: CASSFPDRVSPYEQYF
DNA: TGTGCCAGCAGCTTTCCGGACAGGGTCTCTCCCTACGAGCAGTACTTC

J: TRBJ2-7
size: .
V: TRBV6-2/TRBV6-3
D: TRBD1
CDR3: CASSYTHRDRSYEQYF
DNA: TGTGCCAGCAGTTACACCCACCGGGACAGATCCTACGAGCAGTACTTC

J: TRBJ2-7
size: .
V: TRBV5-5
D: TRBD2
CDR3: CASSLALASYEQYF
DNA: TGTGCCAGCAGCTTGGCACTAGCGAGCTACGAGCAGTACTTC

J: TRBJ2-3
size: .
V: TRBV7-9
D: TRBD1
CDR3: CASTPDRALAGTDTQYF
DNA: TGTGCCAGCACCCCGGACAGGGCCCTAGCAGGCACAGATACGCAGTATTTT

J: TRBJ2-1
size: .
V: TRBV6-2/TRBV6-3
D: TRBD1
CDR3: CASSRGQGANNEQFF
DNA: TGTGCCAGCAGCCGTGGACAGGGGGCGAACAATGAGCAGTTCTTC

J: TRBJ2-1
size: .
V: TRBV5-5
D: .
CDR3: CASSLASGGMRNEQFF
DNA: TGTGCCAGCAGCTTGGCGTCAGGAGGGATGAGAAATGAGCAGTTCTTC

J: TRBJ1-5
size: .
V: TRBV28
D: .
CDR3: CASSLTTGPQHF
DNA: TGTGCCAGCAGTTTAACCACAGGTCCCCAGCATTTT

J: TRBJ2-7
size: .
V: TRBV7-9
D: TRBD1
CDR3: CASSARDRGHEQYF
DNA: TGTGCCAGCAGTGCCCGGGACAGGGGCCACGAGCAGTACTTC

J: TRBJ2-5
size: .
V: TRBV7-9
D: .
CDR3: CASSLEQIQETQYF
DNA: TGTGCCAGCAGCTTAGAACAGATCCAAGAGACCCAGTACTTC

J: TRBJ2-2
size: .
V: TRBV3-1/TRBV3-2
D: .
CDR3: CASSQVSGNTGELFF
DNA: TGTGCCAGCAGCCAAGTCTCCGGTAACACCGGGGAGCTGTTTTTT

J: TRBJ2-5
size: .
V: TRBV4-1
D: TRBD2
CDR3: CASSQEAGLAGGKETQYF
DNA: TGCGCCAGCAGCCAGGAGGCGGGACTAGCGGGGGGGAAAGAGACCCAGTACTTC

J: TRBJ2-5
size: .
V: TRBV19
D: .
CDR3: CASTTQGREETQYF
DNA: TGTGCCAGTACCACCCAAGGCCGGGAAGAGACCCAGTACTTC

J: TRBJ1-5
size: .
V: TRBV7-9
D: TRBD1
CDR3: CASSSTRKQGEPQHF
DNA: TGTGCCAGCAGCTCCACCCGAAAACAGGGGGAGCCCCAGCATTTT

J: TRBJ2-5
size: .
V: TRBV9
D: TRBD2
CDR3: CASSVLAGGRETQYF
DNA: TGTGCCAGCAGCGTACTAGCGGGGGGGAGGGAGACCCAGTACTTC

J: TRBJ2-1
size: .
V: TRBV2
D: .
CDR3: CASSHRWDGSSYNEQFF
DNA: TGTGCCAGCAGCCATCGTTGGGACGGGAGCTCCTACAATGAGCAGTTCTTC

J: TRBJ1-2
size: once
V: TRBV6-5
D: TRBD1
CDR3: CASRGTVANYGYTF
DNA: TGTGCCAGCAGGGGGACAGTAGCTAACTATGGCTACACCTTC

J: TRBJ1-5
size: .
V: TRBV30
D: .
CDR3: CAWSVGQPQHF
DNA: TGTGCCTGGAGTGTCGGTCAGCCCCAGCATTTT

J: TRBJ2-7
size: few
V: TRBV5-1
D: .
CDR3: CASSSFGIAIDEQYF
DNA: TGCGCCAGCAGCAGCTTCGGTATTGCCATCGACGAGCAGTACTTC